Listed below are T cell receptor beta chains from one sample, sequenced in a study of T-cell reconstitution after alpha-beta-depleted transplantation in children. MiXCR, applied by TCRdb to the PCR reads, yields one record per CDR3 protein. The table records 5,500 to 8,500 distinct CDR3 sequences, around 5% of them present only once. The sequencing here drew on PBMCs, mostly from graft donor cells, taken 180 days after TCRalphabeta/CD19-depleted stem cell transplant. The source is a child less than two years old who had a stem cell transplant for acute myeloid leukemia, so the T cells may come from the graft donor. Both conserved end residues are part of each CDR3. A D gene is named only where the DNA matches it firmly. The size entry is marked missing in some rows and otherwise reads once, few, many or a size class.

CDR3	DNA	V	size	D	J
CASSTRQTYEQYF	TGTGCCAGCAGCACGCGACAGACCTACGAGCAGTACTTC	TRBV7-2	many	.	TRBJ2-7
CASYPGLAGVDLSTDTQYF	TGTGCCAGCTATCCGGGACTAGCGGGAGTCGACCTTAGCACAGATACGCAGTATTTT	TRBV28	medium-sized	TRBD2	TRBJ2-3
CASSLTRDTYEQYF	TGTGCCAGCAGCCTTACCCGGGACACCTACGAGCAGTACTTC	TRBV3-1	many	.	TRBJ2-7
CAISEWLQETQYF	TGTGCCATCAGTGAGTGGCTCCAAGAGACCCAGTACTTC	TRBV10-3	.	.	TRBJ2-5
CASSDPGRVNEKLFF	TGTGCCAGCAGTGACCCGGGACGGGTTAATGAAAAACTGTTTTTT	TRBV25-1	many	.	TRBJ1-4
CSAGTSGRGEETQYF	TGCAGTGCCGGGACTAGCGGGAGAGGGGAAGAGACCCAGTACTTC	TRBV20-1	many	TRBD2	TRBJ2-5
CASSLAGGYEQYF	TGTGCCAGCAGCTTAGCCGGGGGCTACGAGCAGTACTTC	TRBV7-9	many	.	TRBJ2-7
CASSQQGFGETQYF	TGTGCCAGCAGCCAACAGGGGTTTGGGGAGACCCAGTACTTC	TRBV7-9	many	TRBD1	TRBJ2-5
CASSSPDLAGVETQYF	TGTGCCAGCAGTTCCCCAGATTTAGCGGGAGTGGAGACCCAGTACTTC	TRBV28	many	TRBD2	TRBJ2-5
CASSEFFQTSTDTQYF	TGTGCCAGCAGTGAATTCTTCCAGACTAGCACAGATACGCAGTATTTT	TRBV25-1	medium-sized	.	TRBJ2-3
CASSYLFSSPGGYTF	TGTGCCAGCAGTTACTTGTTCAGTTCGCCTGGGGGCTACACCTTC	TRBV6-2/TRBV6-3	many	.	TRBJ1-2
CASSPRYLAGINNEQFF	TGTGCCAGCAGCCCAAGATACCTAGCGGGTATCAACAATGAGCAGTTCTTC	TRBV7-3	medium-sized	TRBD2	TRBJ2-1
CASSVQGSKEKLFF	TGTGCCAGCAGTGTCCAGGGGTCGAAGGAAAAACTGTTTTTT	TRBV12-3/TRBV12-4	many	.	TRBJ1-4
CSVEWWWGARETQYF	TGCAGCGTTGAGTGGTGGTGGGGGGCGCGGGAGACCCAGTACTTC	TRBV29-1	medium-sized	.	TRBJ2-5
CSVRGVGDYGYTF	TGCAGCGTTCGAGGTGTCGGGGACTATGGCTACACCTTC	TRBV29-1	many	.	TRBJ1-2
CASKFGPRGKSFNSPLHF	TGTGCCAGCAAATTCGGGCCCCGCGGAAAGTCTTTTAATTCACCCCTCCACTTT	TRBV28	many	.	TRBJ1-6
CASSSRTSGSVDTQYF	TGTGCCAGCAGCTCGAGGACTAGCGGGAGTGTGGATACGCAGTATTTT	TRBV7-2	medium-sized	TRBD2	TRBJ2-3
CASSGPSGSFF	TGTGCCAGCAGCGGGCCATCGGGTTCGTTTTTT	TRBV3-1	medium-sized	.	TRBJ1-4
CATSRDRGPGYGYTF	TGTGCCACCAGCAGGGACAGGGGACCGGGCTATGGCTACACCTTC	TRBV15	many	TRBD1	TRBJ1-2
CASRGQGGYTEAFF	TGTGCCAGCAGGGGACAGGGGGGGTACACTGAAGCTTTCTTT	TRBV28	many	TRBD1	TRBJ1-1
CASRITGGNGYTF	TGTGCCAGCAGAATCACGGGGGGGAATGGCTACACCTTC	TRBV6-5	many	.	TRBJ1-2
CASSPPPGNNQPQHF	TGTGCCAGCTCACCACCGCCAGGGAACAATCAGCCCCAGCATTTT	TRBV18	few	.	TRBJ1-5
CASSLWAESANYGYTF	TGTGCCAGCAGTTTATGGGCAGAATCAGCTAACTATGGCTACACCTTC	TRBV28	medium-sized	.	TRBJ1-2
CASSQAPRGYEQYF	TGCGCCAGCAGCCAAGCCCCACGTGGCTACGAGCAGTACTTC	TRBV4-1	many	.	TRBJ2-7
CASSLFKRGGRGEQYF	TGTGCCAGCAGTTTATTTAAGAGGGGGGGGAGAGGCGAGCAGTACTTC	TRBV28	many	.	TRBJ2-7
CAWSAPGTLNTEAFF	TGTGCCTGGAGCGCCCCGGGGACCCTAAACACTGAAGCTTTCTTT	TRBV30	many	.	TRBJ1-1
CASRLAASGELFF	TGTGCCAGCAGGCTAGCCGCGTCCGGGGAGCTGTTTTTT	TRBV2	many	.	TRBJ2-2
CASSSRQDSTDTQYF	TGTGCCAGCAGCTCCCGACAGGATAGCACAGATACGCAGTATTTT	TRBV4-2	medium-sized	.	TRBJ2-3
CASSYSQPIYEQYF	TGTGCCAGCAGTTACTCGCAACCCATCTACGAGCAGTACTTC	TRBV6-5	medium-sized	.	TRBJ2-7
CASSSGGRTEAFF	TGTGCCAGCAGTTCAGGGGGCCGCACTGAAGCTTTCTTT	TRBV12-3/TRBV12-4	many	TRBD1	TRBJ1-1
CSARGRYEQYF	TGCAGTGCCCGGGGGCGCTACGAGCAGTACTTC	TRBV20-1	many	.	TRBJ2-7
CASGIYRGGTDTQYF	TGTGCTAGTGGGATCTACAGGGGCGGCACAGATACGCAGTATTTT	TRBV12-5	many	TRBD1	TRBJ2-3
CASSLSGATYEQYF	TGTGCCAGCAGTCTCAGCGGGGCGACCTACGAGCAGTACTTC	TRBV6-1	many	TRBD2	TRBJ2-7
CASTLIGGQTYEQYF	TGTGCCAGCACCCTGATAGGGGGACAGACGTACGAGCAGTACTTC	TRBV6-1	many	TRBD1	TRBJ2-7
CASSPSKRDTIYGYTF	TGTGCCAGCAGCCCCTCAAAACGGGACACCATCTATGGCTACACCTTC	TRBV4-2	many	.	TRBJ1-2
CASSGGDRGNDEQYF	TGCGCCAGCAGCGGTGGGGACAGGGGTAATGACGAGCAGTACTTC	TRBV5-1	many	TRBD1	TRBJ2-7
CASRGSGRYSEQFF	TGTGCCAGCCGTGGGAGCGGGAGGTACTCTGAGCAGTTCTTC	TRBV28	many	TRBD2	TRBJ2-1
CASSLISSTSEKPWGTQFF	TGTGCCAGCAGCTTGATCTCGTCGACTAGCGAGAAACCCTGGGGGACCCAGTTCTTC	TRBV11-1	many	TRBD2	TRBJ2-1
CSGEREGYEQYF	TGCAGTGGAGAGCGGGAGGGTTACGAGCAGTACTTC	TRBV20-1	many	TRBD2	TRBJ2-7
CASSYSSGQGYEQYF	TGTGCCAGCAGTTACTCGTCCGGACAGGGCTACGAGCAGTACTTC	TRBV6-5	many	TRBD1	TRBJ2-7
CASSTGTGAGNSPLHF	TGTGCCAGTAGTACCGGGACAGGGGCTGGGAATTCACCCCTCCACTTT	TRBV19	many	TRBD1	TRBJ1-6
CASSLVAKETQYF	TGTGCCAGCAGCTTAGTGGCCAAAGAGACCCAGTACTTC	TRBV7-6	medium-sized	.	TRBJ2-5
CASSGTSGSSRYEQYF	TGTGCCAGCAGTGGGACTAGCGGGAGTTCTCGATACGAGCAGTACTTC	TRBV28	many	TRBD2	TRBJ2-7
CASSLSGYNEQFF	TGTGCCAGCAGCTTATCGGGATACAATGAGCAGTTCTTC	TRBV5-4	medium-sized	.	TRBJ2-1
CASSQDKTSYEQYF	TGTGCCAGCAGCCAAGATAAGACTTCCTACGAGCAGTACTTC	TRBV3-1	medium-sized	.	TRBJ2-7
CSAPFGAREKLFF	TGCAGTGCACCGTTCGGGGCGCGCGAAAAACTGTTTTTT	TRBV20-1	medium-sized	.	TRBJ1-4
CATSRSYSNQPQHF	TGTGCCACCAGTCGCAGCTATAGCAATCAGCCCCAGCATTTT	TRBV24-1	many	.	TRBJ1-5
CASRSGLAAGFGELFF	TGTGCCAGCAGGTCGGGACTAGCGGCTGGGTTCGGGGAGCTGTTTTTT	TRBV12-3/TRBV12-4	many	TRBD2	TRBJ2-2
CASSLGQGRVQPQHF	TGTGCCAGCAGCTTGGGACAGGGGAGGGTTCAGCCCCAGCATTTT	TRBV7-2	many	TRBD1	TRBJ1-5
CSVVSVRPGELFF	TGCAGCGTTGTATCCGTTAGACCCGGGGAGCTGTTTTTT	TRBV29-1	medium-sized	.	TRBJ2-2